This entry is about one TCR beta chain. The sample originates from a study of blood T cell repertoires in COVID-19. On the study more broadly: Collection of acute and convalescent COVID-19 samples took place in the United States, Italy and Spain.

TCRdb's copy holds only in-frame clones and misses some; the assay was immunoSEQ multiplex PCR. The sample includes 85,000 to 90,000 clones, 89% of them seen just once. This TCR was sampled from a woman at least 80 years old with active COVID-19. The sample consisted of peripheral blood.

DNA of the CDR3: TGTGCCAGCAGTTATGGACAGATTAATGAAAAACTGTTTTTT. This encodes CASSYGQINEKLFF. The V and J genes are TRBV6-6 and TRBJ1-4, with D tentatively TRBD1 (6 bases). Germline V gene sequence: CDR1 MNHNY, CDR2 SVGAGI (reference sequence). The CDR3 has 14 amino acids. Between the trimmed V and J ends, which lost 3 bases and 4 bases, there was a span of 9 bases.